These 24 T cell receptor beta chains were sequenced from one sample in a study of post-analysis software for immune sequencing data (dated by TCRdb to the mid-2010s). These receptors' targets are unknown. Library preparation was by PCR. The data were produced on an Illumina HiSeq 2500. To reduce PCR and sequencing biases, unique molecular identifiers were built into the TCR beta cDNA libraries. In TCRdb, the public reads were trimmed at Q25 with fastp and aligned with MiXCR, with productive beta chains retained. Each CDR3 protein gets just one entry, which takes the most common genes and DNA from the rows behind it. This sample gives hundreds of thousands of distinct CDR3 sequences in total; 59% of them show up just once. Around 10% of the sample goes to the ten largest clones. What the study reported, not specific to this receptor: Patients showed significantly higher frequencies than controls for 4 or 5 TRBV segments, among them TRBV5-6, TRBV5-1 and TRBV20-1.

The specimen was blood. Receptor source: a girl aged 2 to 10 with multiple sclerosis.

This clonotype was counted once. The genes are TRBV4-1 and TRBJ2-4; 13 bases agree with TRBD2. V gave up 3 bases and J gave up 0 bases; unmatched junction bases: 2. CDR1 MGHRA and CDR2 YSYEKL come from the germline V gene. This CDR3 is built from 17 residues. This CDR3 is CASSQGTSGVAKNIQYF. CDR3 bases: TGCGCCAGCAGCCAGGGGACTAGCGGGGTAGCCAAAAACATTCAGTACTTC.

The chain couples TRBV12-3 or TRBV12-4 to TRBJ2-1; a possible D gene is TRBD2 (6 bases). Trimming stripped 7 bases from V and 0 bases from J, with 16 bases between. The CDR3 length is 16 residues. The CDR3 loop reads CASIDRAGPSYNEQFF. The DNA for the CDR3 is TGTGCCAGCATAGACCGAGCGGGCCCCTCCTACAATGAGCAGTTCTTC.

The rearrangement uses TRBV18 and TRBJ2-7; D gene unclear. Trimming left V 3 bases short and J 1 base short, with 10 bases between. The CDR3 is made up of 14 amino acids. Germline CDR1 and CDR2: KGHSH and LQKENI. The chain's CDR3 is CASSPRGESYEQYF. The DNA of the CDR3 is TGTGCCAGCTCACCCCGTGGGGAATCCTACGAGCAGTACTTC. Full variable domain (missing parts from reference TRBV18 and TRBJ2-7): NAGVMQNPRHLVRRRGQEARLRCSPMKGHSHVYWYRQLPEEGLKFMVYLQKENIIDESGMPKERFSAEFPKEGPSILRIQQVVRGDSAAYFCASSPRGESYEQYFGPGTRLTVT.

The CDR3, as DNA: TGTGCCAGCAGCTTGGAATTAGGGGGGCCCAGAAACATTCAGTACTTC. Amino acid sequence: CASSLELGGPRNIQYF. The rearrangement uses TRBV5-6 and TRBJ2-4; tentatively, D is TRBD1 or TRBD2 (6 bases each). From germline, CDR1 is SGHDT and CDR2 YYEEEE. V shed 0 bases and J shed 6 bases, with 16 bases lying between them. This CDR3 region has 16 residues.

The chain couples TRBV29-1 to TRBJ1-5; a weak D match, TRBD1 (5 bases). Germline V gene sequence: CDR1 SQVTM, CDR2 ANQGSEA. This CDR3 contains 16 residues. The ends were cut back, 0 bases at V and 7 bases at J, with 19 bases in the middle. The CDR3 DNA reads as TGCAGCGTTGAAGATCTTCAGAGGGGAACGGGGCAGCCCCAGCATTTT. Translated, it gives CSVEDLQRGTGQPQHF.

This clonotype was seen a few times. The rearrangement joins TRBV20-1 to TRBJ2-3; 8 bases align to TRBD2. Germline trimming cut 2 bases from V and 7 bases from J; bases unmatched to any gene: 5. CDR1 is DFQATT and CDR2 is SNEGSKA in the germline V gene (reference sequence). This CDR3 has 13 residues. CDR3 in amino acids: CSARLAGGNTQYF. CDR3 nucleotides: TGCAGTGCTAGACTCGCGGGGGGCAATACGCAGTATTTT.

This clonotype was found a few times. V usage is TRBV7-9 and J usage is TRBJ2-5, with D uncertain. V was cut by 2 bases and J by 5 bases, with 12 bases left in between. The V gene's germline CDR1 is SEHNR and CDR2 FQNEAQ (reference sequence). CDR3 length equals 14 residues. CDR3 sequence: CASSLILERETQYF. For the CDR3, the DNA is TGTGCCAGCAGCTTAATTTTAGAAAGGGAGACCCAGTACTTC.

The chain has TRBV28 and TRBJ2-7, with 12 bases that match TRBD2. The CDR3 covers 16 residues. The V gene end was trimmed by 4 bases and the J gene end by 2 bases; junction bases not matched to a gene: 6. Germline V gene sequence: CDR1 MDHEN, CDR2 SYDVKM. The CDR3, as DNA: TGTGCCAGCAGTTCATCTAGCGGGAGGGCAGCCTACGAGCAGTACTTC. Translated, it gives CASSSSSGRAAYEQYF. The full variable domain, with the rest looked up from reference TRBV28 and TRBJ2-7, is DVKVTQSSRYLVKRTGEKVFLECVQDMDHENMFWYRQDPGLGLRLIYFSYDVKMKEKGDIPEGYSVSREKKERFSLILESASTNQTSMYLCASSSSSGRAAYEQYFGPGTRLTVT.

This clonotype has just a few counts. V and J are TRBV10-3 and TRBJ1-2; D is unclear. Germline CDR1 ENHRY, CDR2 SYGVKD. The CDR3 length is 13 residues. The V end lost 4 bases, the J end lost 6 bases, and 12 bases lay between the germline ends. The CDR3 is CAISATDVDGYTF. CDR3 sequence (DNA): TGTGCCATCAGTGCCACGGACGTCGATGGCTACACCTTC.

The chain carries TRBV5-5 and TRBJ1-2; no firm D call. Trimming left V 0 bases short and J 4 bases short, with 13 bases between. Germline CDR1 and CDR2: SGHKS and YYEKEE (reference sequence). The CDR3 has 15 residues. The CDR3 reads CASSLAPSISYGYTF. The CDR3 region has the DNA TGTGCCAGCAGCTTGGCCCCCTCAATCAGCTATGGCTACACCTTC.

A note on this clonotype: Mismatch with germline at one junction end may stem from a read error. V is TRBV7-3 and J is TRBJ2-1; 8 nucleotides line up with TRBD1. Germline V gives CDR1 SGHTA, CDR2 FQGTGA. CDR3 length: 17 amino acids. CDR3 sequence (DNA): TGTGTCAGCAGCCTTGAACCAGGGGGCCCCCCCTACAATGAGCAGTTCTTC. Amino acid sequence: CVSSLEPGGPPYNEQFF.

The V gene is TRBV7-2, the J gene TRBJ2-1, with 9 bases identical to TRBD1. This CDR3 is 17 amino acids long. The germline CDR1 and CDR2 sequences are SGHTA and FQGNSA. The J segment lost 2 bases and the V segment lost 4 bases, leaving 9 bases of the junction unmatched. The CDR3 is CASSSFRGQGTYNEQFF. CDR3 nucleotides: TGTGCCAGCAGCTCCTTCCGGGGACAGGGTACCTACAATGAGCAGTTCTTC.

CDR3 nucleotide sequence: TGCAGTGCTAGTATCGGGGATAGCACAGATACGCAGTATTTT. It translates to CSASIGDSTDTQYF. The V and J genes are TRBV20-1 and TRBJ2-3; D is perhaps TRBD2 (5 bases). V lost 3 bases and J lost 0, with 10 bases in between. Germline CDR1 is DFQATT and CDR2 is SNEGSKA (reference sequence). This CDR3 spans 14 amino acids.

The chain has TRBV7-2 and TRBJ1-1; weak D call: TRBD1 (5 bases). The CDR3 length is 14 residues. Per the germline V gene, CDR1 is SGHTA and CDR2 is FQGNSA. V dropped 5 bases and J dropped 0 bases, with 10 bases sitting between them. The CDR3 loop is CASSPDSMNTEAFF. The CDR3 DNA is TGTGCCAGCAGCCCAGACAGCATGAACACTGAAGCTTTCTTT.

CDR3 coding DNA: TGCGCCAGCAGCGGCCCGTTAAACCAAGAGACCCAGTACTTC. Its protein product is CASSGPLNQETQYF. The chain uses TRBV5-1 and TRBJ2-5; no clear D. Germline values: CDR1 SGHRS, CDR2 YFSETQ. This CDR3 is built from 14 residues. Trimming shortened V by 4 bases and J by 0 bases, and 10 bases separated the two germline ends.

J is TRBJ2-5 and V is TRBV9; unclear D gene. The CDR3 contains 14 residues. Deletions cut 2 bases from V and 5 bases from J, with 13 bases between. Germline V CDR1 and CDR2: SGDLS, YYNGEE. For the CDR3, the DNA is TGTGCCAGCAGCGTGGGCCCCGCAGCGGAGACCCAGTACTTC. Encoded protein: CASSVGPAAETQYF. The full variable domain, its missing parts supplied by reference TRBV9 and TRBJ2-5, is DSGVTQTPKHLITATGQRVTLRCSPRSGDLSVYWYQQSLDQGLQFLIQYYNGEERAKGNILERFSAQQFPDLHSELNLSSLELGDSALYFCASSVGPAAETQYFGPGTRLLVL.

The rearrangement uses TRBV20-1 and TRBJ2-5, with D tentatively TRBD1 (5 bases). V lost 7 bases, J lost 4 bases, and 13 bases lay in between. This CDR3 region has 12 residues. Per germline, CDR1 DFQATT and CDR2 SNEGSKA (reference sequence). The CDR3 sequence is CSVSQGGETQYF. The DNA for the CDR3 is TGCAGTGTTTCGCAGGGTGGAGAGACCCAGTACTTC.

The chain combines TRBV4-2 with TRBJ2-1; D gene unclear. V shed 0 bases and J shed 7 bases, with 19 bases lying between them. CDR3 length: 17 residues. The germline V gene encodes CDR1 LGHNA and CDR2 YNFKEQ. This CDR3 is CASSQDPSGTVRNEQFF. The DNA of the CDR3 is TGTGCCAGCAGCCAAGATCCCTCCGGAACCGTTAGAAATGAGCAGTTCTTC.

The chain joins TRBV4-3 to TRBJ2-4; either TRBD1 or TRBD2 may supply D (5 bases each). The germline V gene has CDR1 LGHNA and CDR2 YSLEER. The CDR3 extends over 18 amino acids. V was cut by 4 bases and J by 8 bases, with 27 bases left in between. The CDR3 loop reads CASSRQPPGASIADIQYF. In DNA, the CDR3 is TGCGCCAGCAGCCGCCAGCCTCCCGGGGCCTCAATAGCAGACATTCAGTACTTC.

The CDR3 coding sequence is TGTGCCAGCTCACCAGGGTTCTCAGGATATGGCTACACCTTC. Its protein is CASSPGFSGYGYTF. V usage is TRBV18 and J usage is TRBJ1-2; D gene unclear. Per the germline V gene, CDR1 is KGHSH and CDR2 is LQKENI. V was shortened by 2 bases and J by 5 bases, with 12 bases between the two germline ends. The CDR3 loop spans 14 amino acids. Together with reference TRBV18 and TRBJ1-2, the CDR3 gives the full variable domain: NAGVMQNPRHLVRRRGQEARLRCSPMKGHSHVYWYRQLPEEGLKFMVYLQKENIIDESGMPKERFSAEFPKEGPSILRIQQVVRGDSAAYFCASSPGFSGYGYTFGSGTRLTVV.

The J gene is TRBJ2-6, the V gene TRBV6-6; D tentatively fits TRBD1 or TRBD2 (5 bases each). Per germline, CDR1 MNHNY and CDR2 SVGAGI (reference sequence). Trimming took off 2 bases at V and 0 bases at J, with 11 bases between the two ends. This CDR3 spans 17 amino acids. The CDR3 here is CASSYGTASSGANVLTF. The CDR3 DNA sequence: TGTGCCAGCAGTTACGGGACGGCCAGCTCTGGGGCCAACGTCCTGACTTTC.

This clonotype was observed a few times. Here the CDR3 reads CAISDPTSGGHVTQYF. DNA of the CDR3: TGTGCCATCAGTGACCCTACTAGCGGGGGTCATGTTACGCAGTATTTT. This rearrangement joins TRBV10-3 to TRBJ2-3; TRBD2 matches at 11 bases. The CDR3 totals 16 residues. Germline-derived CDR1 and CDR2 are ENHRY and SYGVKD. The V segment lost 3 bases and the J segment 8 bases; nucleotides outside the gene matches: 10.

This clonotype was counted between two and nine times. V and J are TRBV3-1 and TRBJ2-1; D not certain. This CDR3 is built from 10 residues. CDR1 LGHDT and CDR2 YNNKEL come from the germline V gene (reference sequence). V was shortened by 4 bases and J by 6 bases, with 1 base between the two germline ends. The CDR3 DNA reads as TGTGCCAGCAGCCCCAATGAGCAGTTCTTC. It yields the protein CASSPNEQFF.

This chain uses TRBV4-2 with TRBJ2-7; D possibly corresponds to TRBD1 (6 bases). The V end was cut by 4 bases, the J end by 12 bases, with 28 bases between. Germline-derived CDR1 and CDR2 are LGHNA and YNFKEQ. This CDR3 contains 16 residues. In DNA form, the CDR3 reads TGTGCCAGCAGCCCAGGGGCTACTATGGAGAGAGACAAGTTGTACTTC. Its translation is CASSPGATMERDKLYF.